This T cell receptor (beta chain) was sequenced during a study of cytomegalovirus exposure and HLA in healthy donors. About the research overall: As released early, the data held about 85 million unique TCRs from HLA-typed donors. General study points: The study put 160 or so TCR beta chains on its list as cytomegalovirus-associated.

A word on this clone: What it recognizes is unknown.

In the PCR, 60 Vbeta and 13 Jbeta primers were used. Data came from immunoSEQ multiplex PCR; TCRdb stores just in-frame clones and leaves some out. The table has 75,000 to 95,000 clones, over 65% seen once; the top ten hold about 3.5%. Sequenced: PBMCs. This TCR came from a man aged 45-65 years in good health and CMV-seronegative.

As DNA, the CDR3 is TGTGCCAGTAGTTATTCCCTCTTGAACACTGAAGCTTTCTTT. Its translation: CASSYSLLNTEAFF. This chain uses TRBV19 with TRBJ1-1; D not certain. V lost 5 bases and J lost 0, with 10 bases in between. Germline V gene data show CDR1 as LNHDA and CDR2 as SQIVND (reference sequence). This CDR3 has 14 amino acids.